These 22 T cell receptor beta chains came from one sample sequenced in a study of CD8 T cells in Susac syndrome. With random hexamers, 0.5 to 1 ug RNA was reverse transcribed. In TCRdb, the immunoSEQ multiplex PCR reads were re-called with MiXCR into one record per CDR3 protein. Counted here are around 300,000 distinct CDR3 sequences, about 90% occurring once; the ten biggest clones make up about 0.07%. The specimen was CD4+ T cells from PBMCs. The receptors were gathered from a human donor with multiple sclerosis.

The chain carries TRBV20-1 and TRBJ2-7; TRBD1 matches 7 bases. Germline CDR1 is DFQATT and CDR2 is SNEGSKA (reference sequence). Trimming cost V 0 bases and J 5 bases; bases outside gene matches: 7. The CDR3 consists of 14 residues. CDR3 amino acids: CSARDIQGPNEQYF. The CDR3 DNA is TGCAGTGCTAGAGATATACAGGGGCCTAACGAGCAGTACTTC.

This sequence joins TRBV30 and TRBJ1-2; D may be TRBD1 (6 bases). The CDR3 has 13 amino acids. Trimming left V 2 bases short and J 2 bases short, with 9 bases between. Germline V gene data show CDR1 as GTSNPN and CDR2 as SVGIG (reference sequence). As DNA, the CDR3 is TGTGCCTGGAGTCCCGGACAGAACTATGGCTACACCTTC. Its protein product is CAWSPGQNYGYTF.

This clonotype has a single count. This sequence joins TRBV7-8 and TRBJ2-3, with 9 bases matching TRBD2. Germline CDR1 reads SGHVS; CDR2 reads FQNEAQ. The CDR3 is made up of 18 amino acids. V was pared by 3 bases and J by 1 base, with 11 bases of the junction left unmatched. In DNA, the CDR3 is TGTGCCAGCAGCTTTATAAAGGATAGCGGGGGAGGCACAGATACGCAGTATTTT. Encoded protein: CASSFIKDSGGGTDTQYF.

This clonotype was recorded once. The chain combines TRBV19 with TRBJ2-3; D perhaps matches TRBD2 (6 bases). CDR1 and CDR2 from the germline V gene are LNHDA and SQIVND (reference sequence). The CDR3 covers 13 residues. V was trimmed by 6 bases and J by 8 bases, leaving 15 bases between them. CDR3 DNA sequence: TGTGCCAGTAGGACCCCAGCGCGGGGTACGCAGTATTTT. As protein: CASRTPARGTQYF.

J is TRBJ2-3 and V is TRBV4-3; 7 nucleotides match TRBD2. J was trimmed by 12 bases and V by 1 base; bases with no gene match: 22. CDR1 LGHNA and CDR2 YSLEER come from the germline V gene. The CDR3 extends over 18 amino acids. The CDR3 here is CASSQALSPLAARSAQYF. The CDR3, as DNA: TGCGCCAGCAGCCAAGCCCTCTCACCCCTAGCGGCGAGATCCGCTCAGTATTTT.

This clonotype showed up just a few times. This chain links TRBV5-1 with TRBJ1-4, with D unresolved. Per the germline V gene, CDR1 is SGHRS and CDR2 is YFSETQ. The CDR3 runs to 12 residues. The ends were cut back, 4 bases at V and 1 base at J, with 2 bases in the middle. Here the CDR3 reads CASSRTNEKLFF. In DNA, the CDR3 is TGCGCCAGCAGCCGAACTAATGAAAAACTGTTTTTT.

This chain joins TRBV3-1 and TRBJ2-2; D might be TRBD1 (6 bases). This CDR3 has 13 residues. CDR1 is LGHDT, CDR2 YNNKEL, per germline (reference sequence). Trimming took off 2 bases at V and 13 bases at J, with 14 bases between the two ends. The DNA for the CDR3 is TGTGCCAGCAGCCAAACAGGGATCCAAGTGCTGTTTTTT. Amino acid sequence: CASSQTGIQVLFF. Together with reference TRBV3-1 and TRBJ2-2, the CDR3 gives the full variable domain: DTAVSQTPKYLVTQMGNDKSIKCEQNLGHDTMYWYKQDSKKFLKIMFSYNNKELIINETVPNRFSPKSPDKAHLNLHINSLELGDSAVYFCASSQTGIQVLFFGEGSRLTVL.

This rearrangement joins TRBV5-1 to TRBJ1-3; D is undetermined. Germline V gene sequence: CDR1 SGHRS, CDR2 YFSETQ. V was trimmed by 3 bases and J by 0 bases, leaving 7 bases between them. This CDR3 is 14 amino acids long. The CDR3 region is CASSSGDSGNTIYF. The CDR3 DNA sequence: TGCGCCAGCAGCTCCGGGGACTCTGGAAACACCATATATTTT.

The CDR3 DNA reads as TGTGCCAGCAGCCTTACAGACAGGGCCAACACCGGGGAGCTGTTTTTT. Its translation is CASSLTDRANTGELFF. This chain uses TRBV9 with TRBJ2-2, with TRBD1 matching 7 bases. V lost 4 bases, J lost 2 bases, and 8 bases stayed unmatched. The CDR3 spans 16 residues. CDR1 is SGDLS, CDR2 YYNGEE, per germline.

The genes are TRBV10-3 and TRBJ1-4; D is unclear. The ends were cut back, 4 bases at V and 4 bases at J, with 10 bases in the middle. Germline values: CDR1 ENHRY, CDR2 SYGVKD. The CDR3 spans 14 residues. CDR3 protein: CAISAEGLNEKLFF. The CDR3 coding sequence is TGTGCCATCAGTGCCGAGGGCCTTAATGAAAAACTGTTTTTT.

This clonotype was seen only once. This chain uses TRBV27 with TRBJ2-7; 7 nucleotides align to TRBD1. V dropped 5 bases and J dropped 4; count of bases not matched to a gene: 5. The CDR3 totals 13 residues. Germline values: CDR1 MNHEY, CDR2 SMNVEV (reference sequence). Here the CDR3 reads CASSENRGYEQYF. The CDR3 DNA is TGTGCCAGCAGTGAAAACAGGGGATACGAGCAGTACTTC.

For the CDR3, the DNA is TGTGCCAGCAGTGAGACAGTTAAAGCTTTCTTT. Protein: CASSETVKAFF. V usage is TRBV6-6 and J usage is TRBJ1-1; a possible D gene is TRBD1 (5 bases). Germline CDR1 and CDR2: MNHNY and SVGAGI (reference sequence). This CDR3 comprises 11 residues. With 5 bases removed from V and 9 bases from J, the gap between germline ends came to 10 bases.

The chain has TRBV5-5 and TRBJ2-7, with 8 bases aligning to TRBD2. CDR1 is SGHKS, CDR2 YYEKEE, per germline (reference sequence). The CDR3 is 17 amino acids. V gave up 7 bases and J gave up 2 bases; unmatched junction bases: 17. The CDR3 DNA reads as TGTGCCAGCTTCCGTGGGGCGGGGGGTTCCAGGACCTACGAGCAGTACTTC. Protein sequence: CASFRGAGGSRTYEQYF.

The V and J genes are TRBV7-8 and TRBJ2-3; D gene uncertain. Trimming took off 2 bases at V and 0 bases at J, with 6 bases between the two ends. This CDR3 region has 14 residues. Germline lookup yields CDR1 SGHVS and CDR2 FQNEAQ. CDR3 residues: CASSLLESTDTQYF. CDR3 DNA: TGTGCCAGCAGCTTATTAGAAAGCACAGATACGCAGTATTTT.

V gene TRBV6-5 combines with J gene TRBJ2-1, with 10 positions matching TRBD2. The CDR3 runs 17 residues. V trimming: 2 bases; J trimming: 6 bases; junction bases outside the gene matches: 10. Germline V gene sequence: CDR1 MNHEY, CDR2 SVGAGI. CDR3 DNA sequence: TGTGCCAGCAGTTACGAAATTGAAGCGGGAGGGCGCAATGAGCAGTTCTTC. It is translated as CASSYEIEAGGRNEQFF.

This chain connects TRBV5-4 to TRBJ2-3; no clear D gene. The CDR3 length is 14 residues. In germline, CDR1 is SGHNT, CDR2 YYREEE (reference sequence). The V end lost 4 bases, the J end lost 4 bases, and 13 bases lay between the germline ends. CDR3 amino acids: CASSPGGPSDTQYF. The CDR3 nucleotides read TGTGCCAGCAGCCCCGGTGGACCGTCAGATACGCAGTATTTT.

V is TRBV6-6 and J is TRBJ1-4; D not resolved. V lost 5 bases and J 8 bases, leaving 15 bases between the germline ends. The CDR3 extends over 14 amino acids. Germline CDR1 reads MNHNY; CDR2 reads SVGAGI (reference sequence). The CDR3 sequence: CASSSGPLGEKLFF. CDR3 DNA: TGTGCCAGCAGTAGTGGCCCCTTGGGAGAAAAACTGTTTTTT.

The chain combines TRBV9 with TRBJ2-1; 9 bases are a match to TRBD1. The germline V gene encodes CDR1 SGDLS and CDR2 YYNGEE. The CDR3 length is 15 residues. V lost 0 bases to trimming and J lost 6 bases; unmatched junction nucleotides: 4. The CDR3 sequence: CASSVEGQGFNEQFF. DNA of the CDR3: TGTGCCAGCAGCGTAGAAGGACAGGGGTTCAATGAGCAGTTCTTC.

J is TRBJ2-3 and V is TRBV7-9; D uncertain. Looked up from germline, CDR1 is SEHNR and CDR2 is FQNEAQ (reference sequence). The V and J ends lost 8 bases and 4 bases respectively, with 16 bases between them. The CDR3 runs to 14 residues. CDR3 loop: CASEASQSADTQYF. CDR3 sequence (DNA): TGTGCCAGCGAGGCCAGCCAAAGCGCAGATACGCAGTATTTT.

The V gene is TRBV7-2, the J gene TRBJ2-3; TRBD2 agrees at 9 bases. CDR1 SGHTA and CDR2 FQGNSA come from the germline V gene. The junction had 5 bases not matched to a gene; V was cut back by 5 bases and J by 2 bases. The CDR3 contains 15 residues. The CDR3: CASSNSGRNTDTQYF. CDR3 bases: TGTGCCAGCAGCAACAGCGGGAGGAACACAGATACGCAGTATTTT.

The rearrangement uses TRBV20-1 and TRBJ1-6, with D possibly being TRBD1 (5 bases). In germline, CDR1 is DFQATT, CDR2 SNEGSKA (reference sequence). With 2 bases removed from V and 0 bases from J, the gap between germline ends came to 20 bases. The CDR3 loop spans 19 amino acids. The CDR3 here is CSARRGGLGVSSYNSPLHF. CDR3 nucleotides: TGCAGTGCTAGACGGGGCGGATTAGGGGTTAGCTCCTATAATTCACCCCTCCACTTT.

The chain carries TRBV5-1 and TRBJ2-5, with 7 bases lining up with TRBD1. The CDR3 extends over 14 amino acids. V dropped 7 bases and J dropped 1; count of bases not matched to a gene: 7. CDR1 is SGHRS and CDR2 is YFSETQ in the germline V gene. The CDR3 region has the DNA TGCGCCAGCCGCCGGGGACAGCTCCAAGAGACCCAGTACTTC. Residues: CASRRGQLQETQYF. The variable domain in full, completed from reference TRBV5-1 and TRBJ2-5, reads KAGVTQTPRYLIKTRGQQVTLSCSPISGHRSVSWYQQTPGQGLQFLFEYFSETQRNKGNFPGRFSGRQFSNSRSEMNVSTLELGDSALYLCASRRGQLQETQYFGPGTRLLVL.